The clone carrying this T cell receptor beta chain was seen only a few times. Its target is not known. From the RT-PCR reads, TCRdb called clonotypes with MiXCR, one entry per CDR3 protein. The sample lists about 700,000 distinct CDR3 sequences; roughly 14% were seen once. The data were obtained in a study of response to subunit inactivated influenza vaccine. Points from the study as a whole: It was the authors' suggestion that each seasonal influenza vaccination recruits few new T cells.

Trimming took 6 bases from V and 4 from J; bases not matched to a gene: 10. Germline-derived CDR1 and CDR2 are SGHAT and FQNNGV. This CDR3 contains 15 residues. The clonotype was recovered from a middle-aged man who received an inactivated influenza vaccine. This specimen was PBMCs from blood, taken 14 days before vaccination. This chain joins TRBV11-2 and TRBJ2-7; 9 bases agree with TRBD1. For the CDR3, the DNA is TGTGCCAGCAGTCAATGGACAGGGGCTACTTACGAGCAGTACTTC. Residues: CASSQWTGATYEQYF.